The 9 T cell receptor beta chains below all came from one sample that was sequenced in a study of regulatory T cells in long-lasting Graves disease. CDR3-region Arm-PCR and iRepertoire HTBI primers produced the TCR beta libraries. TCRdb fed the multiplex PCR reads into MiXCR, producing one record per CDR3 protein. Here the sample spans just over 600,000 distinct CDR3 sequences, 15% to 20% being singletons. The time point denotes: newly diagnosed GD, antithyroid drugs for less than 3 months. Construction of the TCR library relied on RNA isolated from PBMCs. These data were also filed under a second study, of T cells in Graves' hyperthyroidism and ophthalmopathy.

The sample here was peripheral blood mononuclear cells (PBMCs), taken at new diagnosis, from a patient treated with antithyroid drugs. These receptors all stem from a young woman with Graves disease.

For this clonotype: A far more abundant clone sits one base away, making this likely a read error. The V gene is TRBV12-3 or TRBV12-4, the J gene TRBJ1-1, with 8 positions matching TRBD1. V gave up 5 bases and J gave up 1 base; unmatched junction bases: 6. The CDR3 runs 15 residues. The CDR3 reads CASSPTGQGNTEAFF. The CDR3 nucleotides are TGTGCCAGCAGTCCGACCGGACAGGGGAACACTGAAGCTTTCTTT.

Only a few counts were recorded for this clonotype. This rearrangement joins TRBV3-1 to TRBJ1-3, with D unclear. Per germline, CDR1 LGHDT and CDR2 YNNKEL (reference sequence). The V and J ends lost 8 bases and 0 bases respectively, with 8 bases between them. There are 13 residues in the CDR3. CDR3 in amino acids: CASGQTSGNTIYF. CDR3 nucleotide sequence: TGTGCCAGCGGGCAGACCTCTGGAAACACCATATATTTT.

This clonotype showed up many times. The V gene is TRBV11-2, the J gene TRBJ2-3, with D unclear. V shed 4 bases and J shed 4 bases, with 12 bases lying between them. This CDR3 comprises 14 residues. Germline V CDR1 and CDR2: SGHAT, FQNNGV. This CDR3 reads CASSSPGVPDTQYF. CDR3 DNA: TGTGCCAGCAGCTCCCCCGGCGTCCCAGATACGCAGTATTTT. The whole variable domain, remainder taken from reference TRBV11-2 and TRBJ2-3, is EAGVAQSPRYKIIEKRQSVAFWCNPISGHATLYWYQQILGQGPKLLIQFQNNGVVDDSQLPKDRFSAERLKGVDSTLKIQPAKLEDSAVYLCASSSPGVPDTQYFGPGTRLTVL.

The chain is built from TRBV4-2 and TRBJ1-2, with D perhaps TRBD1 (6 bases). The germline V gene has CDR1 LGHNA and CDR2 YNFKEQ. V was shortened by 0 bases and J by 6 bases, with 17 bases between the two germline ends. The CDR3 runs 16 residues. The CDR3 is CASSQERTVGLHGYTF. In nucleotides, the CDR3 is TGTGCCAGCAGCCAAGAAAGGACAGTAGGACTTCATGGCTACACCTTC.

This clonotype was seen only a few times. The CDR3 bases are TGTGCCAGCAAAGGACAGGCCTACAATGAGCAGTTCTTC. Residues: CASKGQAYNEQFF. V gene TRBV25-1 combines with J gene TRBJ2-1; the match to TRBD1 covers 7 bases. The V and J ends lost 7 bases and 2 bases, in that order; junction bases with no gene match: 2. CDR3 length: 13 residues. Germline loops: CDR1 MGHDK, CDR2 SYGVNS.

The V and J genes are TRBV20-1 and TRBJ2-3, with TRBD2 matching 8 bases. The CDR3 length is 17 residues. Losses at the gene ends were 3 bases for V and 4 bases for J; bases not matched to a gene: 15. Germline-derived CDR1 and CDR2 are DFQATT and SNEGSKA (reference sequence). CDR3 sequence: CSARALPGTSGPDTQYF. The CDR3 region has the DNA TGCAGTGCTAGGGCCCTTCCCGGGACTAGTGGCCCAGATACGCAGTATTTT.

Many counts were recorded for this clonotype. The rearrangement uses TRBV6-5 and TRBJ2-7, with 9 positions matching TRBD1. The CDR3 contains 15 residues. Germline V lookup: CDR1 MNHEY, CDR2 SVGAGI. Trimming cost V 2 bases and J 7 bases; bases outside gene matches: 9. Written as DNA, the CDR3 is TGTGCCAGCAGTTACAAAGGGACAGGGTCGGTTGAGCAGTACTTC. Translating gives CASSYKGTGSVEQYF.

About this clonotype itself: A much larger clone differs from this one at a single base, so this may be a read error. The J gene is TRBJ1-2, the V gene TRBV27, with D possibly matching TRBD1 (5 bases). This CDR3 is 14 amino acids long. Germline CDR1 MNHEY, CDR2 SMNVEV (reference sequence). V was clipped by 7 bases and J by 7 bases, with 19 bases between them. For the CDR3, the DNA is TGTGCCAGCACTCCTTTTTTAGGGGTGGGTGGCTACACCTTC. It is translated as CASTPFLGVGGYTF.

In this sample, this clonotype turned up a few times. V and J are TRBV12-3 or TRBV12-4 and TRBJ2-1; no clear D gene. Between the trimmed V and J ends, which lost 3 bases and 6 bases, there was a span of 9 bases. The CDR3 is made up of 13 amino acids. Here the CDR3 DNA reads TGTGCCAGCAGTTTTACTACCAGCAATGAGCAGTTCTTC. Translated: CASSFTTSNEQFF.